This T cell receptor beta chain was profiled in a study of T-cell memory formation after mild COVID-19. This clonotype has more than one count but fewer than ten. After 5'RACE with constant-segment primers, TCR alpha and TCR beta cDNA libraries carrying sample barcodes and UMIs were obtained. TCRdb re-derived calls from the 5' RACE reads in MiXCR, one entry per CDR3 protein. The sample lists around 310,000 distinct CDR3 sequences, more than 15% seen once, with 20% to 25% in the top ten. The TCR sequence derives from a man in his late teens or twenties who had mild COVID-19 (a few samples of this study predate the infection). Cell type and time point are not known. Sequencing was carried out using PBMCs or a T cell subset sorted from them (not recorded which).

The CDR3: CASRPQGTEATEAFF. The DNA for the CDR3 is TGTGCCAGCCGTCCACAGGGCACGGAGGCCACTGAAGCTTTCTTT. V is TRBV7-9 and J is TRBJ1-1, with a weak D call TRBD1 (6 bases). The CDR3 has 15 amino acids. V was pared by 8 bases and J by 4 bases, with 20 bases between. Germline V gene data show CDR1 as SEHNR and CDR2 as FQNEAQ (reference sequence).